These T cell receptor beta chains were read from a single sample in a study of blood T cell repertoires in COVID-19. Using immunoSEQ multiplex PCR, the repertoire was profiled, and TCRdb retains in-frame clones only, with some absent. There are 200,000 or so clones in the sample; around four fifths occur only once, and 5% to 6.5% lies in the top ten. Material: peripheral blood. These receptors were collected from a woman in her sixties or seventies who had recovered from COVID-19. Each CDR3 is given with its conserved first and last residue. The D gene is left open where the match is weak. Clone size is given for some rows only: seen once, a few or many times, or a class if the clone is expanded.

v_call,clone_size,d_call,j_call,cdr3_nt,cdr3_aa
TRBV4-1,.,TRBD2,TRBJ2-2,TGCGCCAGCAGCCAAGGACTAGCGGGGGGCTGGACCGGGGAGCTGTTTTTT,CASSQGLAGGWTGELFF
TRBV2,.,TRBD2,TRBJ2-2,TGTGCCAGCAAAGCGGGGGGGCGGACCGGGGAGCTGTTTTTT,CASKAGGRTGELFF
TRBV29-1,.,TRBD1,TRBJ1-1,TGCAGCGTTGATGGTGTGGGACAGGCTTTCTTT,CSVDGVGQAFF
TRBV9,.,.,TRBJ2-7,TGTGCCAGCAGCGCCCCCTGGGAAGGGGCCGAGCAGTACTTC,CASSAPWEGAEQYF
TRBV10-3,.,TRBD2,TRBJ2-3,TGTGCCATCGGTACGGGGGGGGCTCGTATGGATACGCAGTATTTT,CAIGTGGARMDTQYF
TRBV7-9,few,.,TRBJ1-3,TGTGCCAGCAGCCCCAGGGTCGGAAACACCATATATTTT,CASSPRVGNTIYF
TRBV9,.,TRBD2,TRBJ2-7,TGTGCCAGCAGCTCAGAGAGCGGGGGGGCCTCCTACGAGCAGTACTTC,CASSSESGGASYEQYF
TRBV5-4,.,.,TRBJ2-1,TGTGCCAGCAGCTTGGGAGAAAATGAGCAGTTCTTC,CASSLGENEQFF
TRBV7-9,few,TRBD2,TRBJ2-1,TGTGCCAGCAGCTCCTTCCCTAGCGGGGGCTATGAGCAGTTCTTC,CASSSFPSGGYEQFF
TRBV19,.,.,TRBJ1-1,TGTGCCAGTAGTAGAGGACAGTCAACTGAAGCTTTCTTT,CASSRGQSTEAFF
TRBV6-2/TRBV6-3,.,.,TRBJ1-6,TGTGCCAGCAGTTACCAGGATTCACCCCTCCACTTT,CASSYQDSPLHF
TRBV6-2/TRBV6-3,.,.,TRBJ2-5,TGTGCCAGCAGTTACTCGTCTGCGGACCAAGAGACCCAGTACTTC,CASSYSSADQETQYF
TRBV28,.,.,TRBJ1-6,TGTGCCAGCAGTTTATCCAGGCATAATTCACCCCTCCACTTT,CASSLSRHNSPLHF
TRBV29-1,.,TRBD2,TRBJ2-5,TGCAGCGCAAGGACTAGCGGGGGGGATGGCGGAGAGACCCAGTACTTC,CSARTSGGDGGETQYF
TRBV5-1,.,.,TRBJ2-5,TGCGCCAGCGCGGTGGAGCGCCCAGGGGAGACCCAGTACTTC,CASAVERPGETQYF
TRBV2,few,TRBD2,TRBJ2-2,TGTGCCAGCAGGTTAGCGGGGAACACCGGGGAGCTGTTTTTT,CASRLAGNTGELFF
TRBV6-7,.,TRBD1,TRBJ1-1,TGTGCCAGCAGTTCATCGCCTGGGACAGGGGAACCTAAAGCTTTCTTT,CASSSSPGTGEPKAFF
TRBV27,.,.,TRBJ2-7,TGTGCCGCCGGTTCCTACGAGCAGTACTTC,CAAGSYEQYF
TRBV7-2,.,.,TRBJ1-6,TGTGCCAGCAGCTTAGCGATGAGCTCACCCCTCCACTTT,CASSLAMSSPLHF
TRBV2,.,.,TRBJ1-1,TGTGCCAGCAGGATTCAAGCGGGCACTGAAGCTTTCTTT,CASRIQAGTEAFF
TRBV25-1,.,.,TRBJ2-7,TGTGCCAGCAGTGAATCAGGCAGGTTAGGCTACGAGCAGTACTTC,CASSESGRLGYEQYF
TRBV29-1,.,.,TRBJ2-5,TGCAGCGTTCGAGGACAGACCCAAGAGACCCAGTACTTC,CSVRGQTQETQYF
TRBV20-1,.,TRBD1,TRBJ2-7,TGCAGTGCTACTGACAGGGCGCGGACCTACGAGCAGTACTTC,CSATDRARTYEQYF
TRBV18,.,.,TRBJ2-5,TGTGCCAGCTCACCCCGGTTAGAACTCCAAGAGACCCAGTACTTC,CASSPRLELQETQYF
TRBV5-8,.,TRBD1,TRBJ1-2,TGTGCCAGCAGCCTCTCGACAGGGAATAACTATGGCTACACCTTC,CASSLSTGNNYGYTF
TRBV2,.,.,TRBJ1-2,TGTGCCAGCAGTGTTGTTAGGAGTAACTATGGCTACACCTTC,CASSVVRSNYGYTF
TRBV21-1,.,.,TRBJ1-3,TGTGCCAGCATATCCCCGGACAGATACTCTGGAAACACCATATATTTT,CASISPDRYSGNTIYF
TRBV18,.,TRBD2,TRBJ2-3,TGTGCCAGCTCCTCAAGGTTCACTAGCGGGGGAACCACAGATACGCAGTATTTT,CASSSRFTSGGTTDTQYF
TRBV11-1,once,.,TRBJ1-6,TGTGCCAGCAGCTTAGGAGGCAGGGGACCACCCCTCCACTTT,CASSLGGRGPPLHF
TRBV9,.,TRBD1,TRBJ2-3,TGTGCCAGCAGCTTTCGACAGGGGGCTGGAGATACGCAGTATTTT,CASSFRQGAGDTQYF
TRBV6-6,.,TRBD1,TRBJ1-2,TGTGCCAGCAGTCCTCGACAGGGGGCCGGCGGCTACACCTTC,CASSPRQGAGGYTF
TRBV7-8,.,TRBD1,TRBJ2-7,TGTGCCAGCAGCTTTCCCCGGGGACAGGGGGACACCTACGAGCAGTACTTC,CASSFPRGQGDTYEQYF
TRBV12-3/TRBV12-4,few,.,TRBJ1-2,TGTGCCAGCAGTTCCCTCAACTATGGCTACACCTTC,CASSSLNYGYTF
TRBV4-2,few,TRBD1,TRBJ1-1,TGTGCCAGCAGCCAGCAAGCCCGGACAGGGGTCGGAAGGAGTGAAGCTTTCTTT,CASSQQARTGVGRSEAFF
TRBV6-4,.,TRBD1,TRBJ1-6,TGTGCCAGCAGTGACCGTAGACAGGGGGCGGATTCACCCCTCCACTTT,CASSDRRQGADSPLHF
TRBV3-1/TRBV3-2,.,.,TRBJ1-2,TGTGCCAGCAGCCAAGGGGAGCGGGGCTACACCTTC,CASSQGERGYTF